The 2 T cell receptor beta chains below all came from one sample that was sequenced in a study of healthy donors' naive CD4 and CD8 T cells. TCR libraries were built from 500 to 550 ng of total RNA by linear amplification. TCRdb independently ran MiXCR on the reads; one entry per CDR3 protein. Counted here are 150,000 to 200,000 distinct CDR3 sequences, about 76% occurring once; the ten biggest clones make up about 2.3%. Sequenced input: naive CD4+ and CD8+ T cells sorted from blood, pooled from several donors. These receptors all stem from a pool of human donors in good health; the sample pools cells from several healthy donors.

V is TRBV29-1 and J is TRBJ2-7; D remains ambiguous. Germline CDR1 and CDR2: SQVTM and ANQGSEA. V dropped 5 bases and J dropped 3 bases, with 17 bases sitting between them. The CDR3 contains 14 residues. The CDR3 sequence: CSVLRDTDRYEQYF. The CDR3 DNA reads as TGCAGCGTTCTGAGAGACACCGATCGCTACGAGCAGTACTTC.

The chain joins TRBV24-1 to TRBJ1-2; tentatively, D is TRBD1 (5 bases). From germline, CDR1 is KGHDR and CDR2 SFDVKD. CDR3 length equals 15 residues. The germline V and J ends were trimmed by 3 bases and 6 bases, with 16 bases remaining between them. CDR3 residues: CATSDTNDRGHGYTF. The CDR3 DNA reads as TGTGCCACCAGTGATACCAACGACAGAGGACATGGCTACACCTTC.